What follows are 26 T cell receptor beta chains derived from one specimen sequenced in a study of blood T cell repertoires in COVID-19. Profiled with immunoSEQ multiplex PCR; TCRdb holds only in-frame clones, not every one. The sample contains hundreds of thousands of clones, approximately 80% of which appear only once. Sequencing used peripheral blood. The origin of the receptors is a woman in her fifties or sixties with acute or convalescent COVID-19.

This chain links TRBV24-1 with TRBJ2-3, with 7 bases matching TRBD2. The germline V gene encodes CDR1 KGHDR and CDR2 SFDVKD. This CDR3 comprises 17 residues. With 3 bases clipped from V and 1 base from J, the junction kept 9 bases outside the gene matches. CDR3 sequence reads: CATSDRGGSGRTDTQYF. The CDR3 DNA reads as TGTGCCACCAGTGATCGCGGTGGTAGCGGGCGCACAGATACGCAGTATTTT.

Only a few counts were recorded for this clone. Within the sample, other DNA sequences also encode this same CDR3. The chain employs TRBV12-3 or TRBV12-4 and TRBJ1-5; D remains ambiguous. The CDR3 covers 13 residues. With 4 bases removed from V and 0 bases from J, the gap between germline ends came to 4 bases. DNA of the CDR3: TGTGCCAGCAGTTCTGTTAGCAATCAGCCCCAGCATTTT. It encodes CASSSVSNQPQHF.

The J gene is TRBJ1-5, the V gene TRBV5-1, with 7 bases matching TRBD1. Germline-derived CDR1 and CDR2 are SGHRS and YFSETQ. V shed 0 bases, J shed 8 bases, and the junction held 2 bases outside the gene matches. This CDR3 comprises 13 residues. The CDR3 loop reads CASSLGQGEPQHF. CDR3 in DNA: TGCGCCAGCAGCTTGGGACAGGGAGAGCCCCAGCATTTT.

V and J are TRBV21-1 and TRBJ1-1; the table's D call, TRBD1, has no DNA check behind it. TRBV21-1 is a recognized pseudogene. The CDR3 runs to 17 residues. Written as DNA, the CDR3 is TGTGCCAGCATCACGCATTTAGACAGGCGGAAGATCGGTGAAGCTTTCTTT. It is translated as CASITHLDRRKIGEAFF.

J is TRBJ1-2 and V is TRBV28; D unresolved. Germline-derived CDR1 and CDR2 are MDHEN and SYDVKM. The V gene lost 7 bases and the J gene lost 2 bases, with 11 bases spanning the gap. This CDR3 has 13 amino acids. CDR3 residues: CASTLGGNYGYTF. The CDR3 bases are TGTGCCAGCACTCTCGGAGGGAACTATGGCTACACCTTC.

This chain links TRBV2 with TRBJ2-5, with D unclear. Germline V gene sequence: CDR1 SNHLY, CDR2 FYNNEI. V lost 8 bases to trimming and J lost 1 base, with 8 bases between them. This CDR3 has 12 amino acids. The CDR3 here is CASSHSQETQYF. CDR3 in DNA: TGTGCCAGCTCGCACAGCCAAGAGACCCAGTACTTC.

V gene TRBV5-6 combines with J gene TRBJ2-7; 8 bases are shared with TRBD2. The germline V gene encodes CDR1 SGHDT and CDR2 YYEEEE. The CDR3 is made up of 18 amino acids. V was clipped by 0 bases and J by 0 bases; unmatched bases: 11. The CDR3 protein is CASSLGERERLSSYEQYF. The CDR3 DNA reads TGTGCCAGCAGCTTGGGAGAGCGGGAGCGTTTAAGCTCCTACGAGCAGTACTTC.

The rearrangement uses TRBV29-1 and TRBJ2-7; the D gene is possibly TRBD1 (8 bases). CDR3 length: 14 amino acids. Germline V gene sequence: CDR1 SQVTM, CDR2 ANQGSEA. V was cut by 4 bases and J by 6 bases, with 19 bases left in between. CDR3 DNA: TGCAGCGTTGTCGGGAGGACAGGGTGGAGCGAGCAGTACTTC. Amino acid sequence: CSVVGRTGWSEQYF.

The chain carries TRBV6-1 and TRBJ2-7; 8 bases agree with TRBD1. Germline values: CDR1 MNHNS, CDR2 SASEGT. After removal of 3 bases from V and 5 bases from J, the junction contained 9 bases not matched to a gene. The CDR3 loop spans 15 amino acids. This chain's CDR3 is CASSDRTGIVNEQYF. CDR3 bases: TGTGCCAGCAGTGATCGGACAGGGATTGTCAACGAGCAGTACTTC.

This CDR3 is CSVEWGQGGTDTQYF. In DNA, the CDR3 is TGCAGCGTTGAATGGGGACAGGGAGGGACAGATACGCAGTATTTT. The V gene is TRBV29-1, the J gene TRBJ2-3, with 9 bases aligning to TRBD1. The J segment lost 3 bases and the V segment lost 2 bases, leaving 6 bases of the junction unmatched. Looked up from germline, CDR1 is SQVTM and CDR2 is ANQGSEA. CDR3 size: 15 residues.

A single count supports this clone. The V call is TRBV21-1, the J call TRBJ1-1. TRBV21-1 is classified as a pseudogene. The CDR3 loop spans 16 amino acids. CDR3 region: CASSKEEGRWHTEAFF. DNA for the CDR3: TGTGCCAGCAGCAAGGAGGAGGGGAGGTGGCACACTGAAGCTTTCTTT.

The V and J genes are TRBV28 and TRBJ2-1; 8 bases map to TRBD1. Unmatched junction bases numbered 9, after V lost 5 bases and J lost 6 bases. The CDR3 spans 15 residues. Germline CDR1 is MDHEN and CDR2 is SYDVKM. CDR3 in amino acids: CASSPRTGNLNEQFF. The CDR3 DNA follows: TGTGCCAGCAGTCCTCGGACAGGGAATCTCAATGAGCAGTTCTTC.

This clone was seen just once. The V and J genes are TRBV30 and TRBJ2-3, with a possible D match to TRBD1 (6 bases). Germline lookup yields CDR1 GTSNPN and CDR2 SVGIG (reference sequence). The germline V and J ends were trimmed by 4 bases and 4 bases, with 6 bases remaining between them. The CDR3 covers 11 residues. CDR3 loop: CAWNRADTQYF. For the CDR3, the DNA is TGTGCCTGGAACAGGGCAGATACGCAGTATTTT.

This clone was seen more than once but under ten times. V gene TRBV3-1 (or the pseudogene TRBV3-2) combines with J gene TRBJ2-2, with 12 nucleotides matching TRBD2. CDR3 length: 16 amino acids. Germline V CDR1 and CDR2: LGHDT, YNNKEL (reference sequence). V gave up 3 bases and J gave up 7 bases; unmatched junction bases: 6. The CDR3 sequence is CASSHSSGRAGGELFF. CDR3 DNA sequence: TGTGCCAGCAGCCACTCTAGCGGGAGGGCCGGCGGGGAGCTGTTTTTT.

The CDR3, as DNA: TGTGCCAGCAGCTTGGAGGGACAGGGTACCGGAAACACCATATATTTT. It codes for CASSLEGQGTGNTIYF. The chain is built from TRBV5-6 and TRBJ1-3, with 9 nucleotides matching TRBD1. With V trimmed by 0 bases and J by 4 bases, 5 bases remained unmatched. This CDR3 region has 16 residues. Germline V gene lookup returns CDR1 SGHDT and CDR2 YYEEEE.

In DNA form, the CDR3 reads TGTGCCAGCAGCCAAGTTCGGGATACTGAAGCTTTCTTT. Its translation: CASSQVRDTEAFF. This chain joins TRBV14 and TRBJ1-1; no firm D call. V gave up 1 base and J gave up 5 bases, with 8 bases separating them. CDR3 size: 13 residues. Germline assignment: CDR1 SGHDN and CDR2 FVKESK.

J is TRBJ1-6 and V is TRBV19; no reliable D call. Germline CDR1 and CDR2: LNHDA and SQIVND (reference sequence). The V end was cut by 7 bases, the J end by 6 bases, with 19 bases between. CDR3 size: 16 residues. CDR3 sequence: CASITRPNDVNSPLHF. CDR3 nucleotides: TGTGCCAGTATTACCAGGCCCAACGATGTTAATTCACCCCTCCACTTT.

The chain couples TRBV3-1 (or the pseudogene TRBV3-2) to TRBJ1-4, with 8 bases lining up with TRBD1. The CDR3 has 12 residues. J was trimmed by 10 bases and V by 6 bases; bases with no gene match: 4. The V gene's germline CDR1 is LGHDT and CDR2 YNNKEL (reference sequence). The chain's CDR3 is CASSEDRGKLFF. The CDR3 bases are TGTGCCAGCAGTGAAGACAGGGGAAAACTGTTTTTT.

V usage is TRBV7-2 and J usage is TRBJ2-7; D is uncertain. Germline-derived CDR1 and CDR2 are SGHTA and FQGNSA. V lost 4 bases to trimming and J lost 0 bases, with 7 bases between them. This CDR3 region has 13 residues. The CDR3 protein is CASSYMASYEQYF. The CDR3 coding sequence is TGTGCCAGCAGCTACATGGCCTCCTACGAGCAGTACTTC.

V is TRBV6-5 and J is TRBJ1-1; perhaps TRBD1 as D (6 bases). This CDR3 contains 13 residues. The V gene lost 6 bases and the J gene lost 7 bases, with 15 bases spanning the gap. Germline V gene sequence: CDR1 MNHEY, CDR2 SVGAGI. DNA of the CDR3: TGTGCCAGCAGGGGGCAGGGGAAAGGTGAAGCTTTCTTT. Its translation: CASRGQGKGEAFF.

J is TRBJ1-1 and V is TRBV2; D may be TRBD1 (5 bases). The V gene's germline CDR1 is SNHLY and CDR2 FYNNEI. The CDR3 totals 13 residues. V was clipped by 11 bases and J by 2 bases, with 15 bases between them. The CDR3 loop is CAGGVKLNTEAFF. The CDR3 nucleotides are TGTGCCGGGGGGGTCAAACTAAACACTGAAGCTTTCTTT.

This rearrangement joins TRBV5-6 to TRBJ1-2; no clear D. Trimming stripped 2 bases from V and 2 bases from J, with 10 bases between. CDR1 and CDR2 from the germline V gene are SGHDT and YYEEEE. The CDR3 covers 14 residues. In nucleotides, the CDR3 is TGTGCCAGCAGCTTCGAGGGCCTCAACTATGGCTACACCTTC. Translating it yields CASSFEGLNYGYTF.

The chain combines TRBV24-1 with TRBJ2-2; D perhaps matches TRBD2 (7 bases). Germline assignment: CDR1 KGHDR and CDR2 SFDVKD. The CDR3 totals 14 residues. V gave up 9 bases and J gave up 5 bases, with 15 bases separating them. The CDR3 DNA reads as TGTGCCACCGGCCCGGGGGGCTGGACCGGGGAGCTGTTTTTT. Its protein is CATGPGGWTGELFF.

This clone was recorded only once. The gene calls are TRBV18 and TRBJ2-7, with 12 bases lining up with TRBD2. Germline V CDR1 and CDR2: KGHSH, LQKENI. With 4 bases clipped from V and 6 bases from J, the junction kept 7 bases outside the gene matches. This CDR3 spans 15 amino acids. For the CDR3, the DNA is TGTGCCAGCTCACTAGAACTAGCGGGGGGTCTCGAGCAGTACTTC. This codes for CASSLELAGGLEQYF.

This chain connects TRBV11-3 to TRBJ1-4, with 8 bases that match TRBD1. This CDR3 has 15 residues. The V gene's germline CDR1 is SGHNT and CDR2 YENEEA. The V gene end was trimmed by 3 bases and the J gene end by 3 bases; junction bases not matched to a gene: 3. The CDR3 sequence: CASSLGTGANEKLFF. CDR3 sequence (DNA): TGTGCCAGCAGCTTGGGGACAGGAGCTAATGAAAAACTGTTTTTT.

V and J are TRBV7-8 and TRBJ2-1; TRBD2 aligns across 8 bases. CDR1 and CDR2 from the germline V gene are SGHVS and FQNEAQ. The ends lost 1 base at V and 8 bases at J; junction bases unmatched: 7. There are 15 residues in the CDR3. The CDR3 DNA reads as TGTGCCAGCAGCTTAGTGGGACTAGTTGGGGATGAGCAGTTCTTC. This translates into CASSLVGLVGDEQFF.